This TCR beta chain was captured in a study of blood T cell repertoires in COVID-19. For the study at large: Material from acute and convalescent COVID-19 was sourced from the United States, Italy and Spain.

Enrolled through a virtual design, the participants were between 18 and 89 years of age and came from about two dozen US areas. Sequencing was performed with immunoSEQ multiplex PCR; in TCRdb, only in-frame clones are kept and a portion is missing. In the table there are 250,000 or so clones, roughly 85% of which are singletons. Germline V lookup: CDR1 SQVTM, CDR2 ANQGSEA. V was clipped by 4 bases and J by 5 bases; unmatched bases: 16. CDR3 length equals 18 residues. The origin of this receptor is a woman in her forties or fifties who had recovered from COVID-19. This chain joins TRBV29-1 and TRBJ2-2; 10 positions agree with TRBD1. What was sequenced was PBMCs or T cells enriched from blood (not recorded which). Here the CDR3 DNA reads TGCAGCGTTGTAGGGACAGGGGCCGATCGATGGAAAACCGGGGAGCTGTTTTTT. Translated: CSVVGTGADRWKTGELFF.